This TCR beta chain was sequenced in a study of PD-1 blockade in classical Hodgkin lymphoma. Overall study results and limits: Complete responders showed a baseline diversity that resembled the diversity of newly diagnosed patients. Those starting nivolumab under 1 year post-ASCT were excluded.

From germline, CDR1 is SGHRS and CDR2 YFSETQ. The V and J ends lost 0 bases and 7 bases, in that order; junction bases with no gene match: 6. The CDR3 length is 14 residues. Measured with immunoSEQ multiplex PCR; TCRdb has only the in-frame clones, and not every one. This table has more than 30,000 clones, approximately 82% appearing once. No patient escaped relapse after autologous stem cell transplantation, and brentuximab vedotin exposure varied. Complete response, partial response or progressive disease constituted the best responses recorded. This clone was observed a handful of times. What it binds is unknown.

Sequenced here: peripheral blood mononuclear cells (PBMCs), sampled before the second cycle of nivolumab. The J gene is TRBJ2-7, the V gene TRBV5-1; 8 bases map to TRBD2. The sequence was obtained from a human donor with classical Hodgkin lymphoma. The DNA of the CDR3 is TGCGCCAGCAGCTTGGGAGCGGGGGATGGTGAGCAGTACTTC. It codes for CASSLGAGDGEQYF.